This TCR beta chain was captured in a study of cytomegalovirus exposure and HLA in healthy donors. The CDR3 sequence is 15 residues long. CDR1 is SEHNR, CDR2 FQNEAQ, per germline (reference sequence). V was trimmed by 5 bases and J by 1 base, leaving 11 bases between them. Comment on this clone: Its antigen is not identified.

Generated by immunoSEQ multiplex PCR, the TCRdb table keeps only in-frame clones and is missing some. The data show approximately 120,000 clones, with about 90% seen just once and 1.5% to 2% held by the top ten. Overall study results and limits: The study put 150 to 200 TCR beta chains on its list as cytomegalovirus-associated.

Input material: PBMCs. The V and J genes are TRBV7-9 and TRBJ1-4; D remains ambiguous. This receptor was taken from a woman aged 18-35 years in good health and CMV-seronegative. CDR3 sequence (DNA): TGTGCCAGCAGCCGAGAAAGTGGAACTAATGAAAAACTGTTTTTT. Protein sequence: CASSRESGTNEKLFF.